Listed below are T cell receptor beta chains from one sample, sequenced in a study of blood T cell repertoires in COVID-19. TCRdb's table, derived via immunoSEQ multiplex PCR, lists solely in-frame clones and lacks some. Seen here are about 130,000 clones, 70% to 85% observed once, and the top ten hold approximately 10%. Material: peripheral blood. The origin of the receptors is a man aged 55-75 years who had recovered from COVID-19. The conserved cysteine and the conserved F or W are not part of the CDR3 here.

CDR3 protein	J gene	V gene
SAQWNTEAF	TRBJ1-1	TRBV29-1
AISDFSSGRPNEQF	TRBJ2-1	TRBV10-3
ATTPGLTKNEQF	TRBJ2-1	TRBV19
ASSFELAGTNTGELF	TRBJ2-2	TRBV7-9
ASSLDRDSYEQY	TRBJ2-7	TRBV5-5
ASSAQEGIQPQH	TRBJ1-5	TRBV2
ATVSPGVGAYGYT	TRBJ1-2	TRBV28
ASSQTDSPLH	TRBJ1-6	TRBV6-5
ASSKATGGGEKLF	TRBJ1-4	TRBV7-9
ASSSPGQGRTGELF	TRBJ2-2	TRBV5-1
ASTGGSGRAGELF	TRBJ2-2	TRBV3-1/TRBV3-2
ASSLAATQETQY	TRBJ2-5	TRBV5-1
ASSPPLHPGGTGELF	TRBJ2-2	TRBV11-3
ASSQDGSRGTDTQY	TRBJ2-3	TRBV4-1
ASSLATGPSFSYNEQF	TRBJ2-1	TRBV11-1
SIRHQQETQY	TRBJ2-5	TRBV29-1
ASSMTAASYSGANVLT	TRBJ2-6	TRBV19
ASSQPRRTGGPEKLF	TRBJ1-4	TRBV4-1
ASSLVSGANVLT	TRBJ2-6	TRBV5-4
ARTSPSGVTDTQY	TRBJ2-3	TRBV19
ASSQGGASADTQY	TRBJ2-3	TRBV3-1/TRBV3-2
ASSPGWGAEAF	TRBJ1-1	TRBV7-6
ASSLGQEQPQH	TRBJ1-5	TRBV3-1/TRBV3-2
ASSAGTRTGLYEQY	TRBJ2-7	TRBV5-6
ASSLGGTTYEQY	TRBJ2-7	TRBV5-4
ASSLRGGGYT	TRBJ1-2	TRBV7-2
ASSQAGTGFGTEAF	TRBJ1-1	TRBV4-3
ASSQRGTGSYEQY	TRBJ2-7	TRBV4-1
SVTGANYEQY	TRBJ2-7	TRBV29-1